The present T cell receptor (beta chain) was sequenced within a study of human T cells and chemical hapten exposure. Findings and limits, study-wide: DPC sensitization left the count of TCRs above 1 in 1000 unchanged.

How the authors handled the data: Sequenced samples showed a median of approximately 96,000 TCRs each, with counts running from approximately 21,000 to 630,000. MiXCR, run by TCRdb on the RACE reads, gives a single entry per CDR3 protein. These V and J calls are TCRdb output, not the study's own analysis. The data show 35,000 to 50,000 distinct CDR3 sequences, with 8.5% to 10% seen just once and around 15% held by the top ten. Points on this clonotype: What it recognizes is unknown.

Documented time point: patch test 2, 6 weeks after DPC sensitization. Treatment specified: therapeutic diphenylcyclopropenone sensitization with weekly scalp DPC. From whole blood left unfractionated, total RNA was extracted. Non-pregnant alopecia patients aged 18 to 70, suitable for DPC therapy. The sequence derives from a young woman with alopecia areata. Some clones in this sample may be carry-over from other donors' samples. Sequences were derived from whole blood, sampled in connection with sensitization to the hapten diphenylcyclopropenone (DPC).

In DNA, the CDR3 is TGTGCCAGCACTAGGCCCGGGGCTGAAGCTTTCTTT. It translates to CASTRPGAEAFF. The chain joins TRBV12-3 or TRBV12-4 to TRBJ1-1; no clear D. The V end lost 7 bases, the J end lost 6 bases, and 12 bases lay between the germline ends. The CDR3 extends over 12 amino acids.